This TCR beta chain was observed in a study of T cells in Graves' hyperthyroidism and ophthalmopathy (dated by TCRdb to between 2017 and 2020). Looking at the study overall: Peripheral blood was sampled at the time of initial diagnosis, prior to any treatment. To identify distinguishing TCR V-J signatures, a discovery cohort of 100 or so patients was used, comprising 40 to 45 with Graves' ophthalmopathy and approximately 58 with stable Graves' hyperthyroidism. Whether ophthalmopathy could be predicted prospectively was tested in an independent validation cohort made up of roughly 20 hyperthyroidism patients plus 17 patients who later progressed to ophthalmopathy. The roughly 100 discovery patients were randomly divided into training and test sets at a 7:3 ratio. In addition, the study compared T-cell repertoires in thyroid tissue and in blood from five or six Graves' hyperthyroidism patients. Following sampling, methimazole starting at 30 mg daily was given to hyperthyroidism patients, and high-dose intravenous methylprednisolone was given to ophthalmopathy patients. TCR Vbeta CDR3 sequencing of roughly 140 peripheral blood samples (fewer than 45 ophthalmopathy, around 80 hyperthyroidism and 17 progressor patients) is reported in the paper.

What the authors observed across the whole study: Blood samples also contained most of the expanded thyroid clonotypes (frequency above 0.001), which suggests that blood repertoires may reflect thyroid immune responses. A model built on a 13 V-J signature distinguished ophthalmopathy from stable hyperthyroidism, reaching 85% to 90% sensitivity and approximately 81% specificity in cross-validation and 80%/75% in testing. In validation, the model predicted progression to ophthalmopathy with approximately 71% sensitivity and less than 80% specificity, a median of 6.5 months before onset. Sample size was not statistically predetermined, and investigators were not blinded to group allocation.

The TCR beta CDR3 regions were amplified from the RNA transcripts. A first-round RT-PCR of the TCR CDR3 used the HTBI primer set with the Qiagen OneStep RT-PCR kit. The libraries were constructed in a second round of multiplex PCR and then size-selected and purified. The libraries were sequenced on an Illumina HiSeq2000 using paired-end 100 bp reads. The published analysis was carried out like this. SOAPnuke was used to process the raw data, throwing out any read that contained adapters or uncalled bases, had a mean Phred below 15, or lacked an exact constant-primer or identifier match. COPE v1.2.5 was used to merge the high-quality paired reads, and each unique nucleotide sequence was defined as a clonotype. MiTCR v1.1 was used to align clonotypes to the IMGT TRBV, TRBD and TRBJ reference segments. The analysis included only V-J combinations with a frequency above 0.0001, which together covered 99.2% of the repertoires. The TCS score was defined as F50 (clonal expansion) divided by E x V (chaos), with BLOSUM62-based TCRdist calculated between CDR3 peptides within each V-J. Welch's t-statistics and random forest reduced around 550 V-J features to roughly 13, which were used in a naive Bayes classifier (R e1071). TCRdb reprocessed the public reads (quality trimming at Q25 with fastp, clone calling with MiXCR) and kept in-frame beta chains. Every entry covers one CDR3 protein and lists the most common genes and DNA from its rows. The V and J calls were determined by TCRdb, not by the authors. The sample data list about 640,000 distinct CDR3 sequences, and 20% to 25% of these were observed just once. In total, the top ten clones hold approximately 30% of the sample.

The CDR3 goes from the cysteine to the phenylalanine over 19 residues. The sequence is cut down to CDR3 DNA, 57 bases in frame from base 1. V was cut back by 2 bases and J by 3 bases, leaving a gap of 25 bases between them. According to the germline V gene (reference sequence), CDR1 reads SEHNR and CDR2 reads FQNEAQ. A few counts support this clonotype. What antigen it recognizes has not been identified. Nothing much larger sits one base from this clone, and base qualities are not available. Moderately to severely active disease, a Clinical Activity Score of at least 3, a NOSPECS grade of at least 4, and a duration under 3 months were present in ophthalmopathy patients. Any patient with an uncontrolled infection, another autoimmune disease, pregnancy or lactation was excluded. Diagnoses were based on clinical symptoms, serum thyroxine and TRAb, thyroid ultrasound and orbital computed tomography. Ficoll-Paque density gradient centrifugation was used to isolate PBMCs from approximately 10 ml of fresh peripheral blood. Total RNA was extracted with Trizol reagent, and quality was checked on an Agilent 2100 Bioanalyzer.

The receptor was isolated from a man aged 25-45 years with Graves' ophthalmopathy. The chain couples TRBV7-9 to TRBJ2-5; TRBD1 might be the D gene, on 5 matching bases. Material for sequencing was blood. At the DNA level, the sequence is TGTGCCAGCAGCTTATTCCGACCCAGGGCAGGCCTTCCCAAAGAGACCCAGTACTTC. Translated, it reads CASSLFRPRAGLPKETQYF. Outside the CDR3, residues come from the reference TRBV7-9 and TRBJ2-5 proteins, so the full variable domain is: DTGVSQNPRHKITKRGQNVTFRCDPISEHNRLYWYRQTLGQGPEFLTYFQNEAQLEKSRLLSDRFSAERPKGSFSTLEIQRTEQGDSAMYLCASSLFRPRAGLPKETQYFGPGTRLLVL.